The clone carrying this T cell receptor beta chain was observed a single time. Starting from around 470 ng of total RNA, TCR libraries were made with linear amplification. TCRdb re-analysed the reads in MiXCR, keeping a single row per CDR3 protein. The table lists 150,000 to 200,000 distinct CDR3 sequences, about 76% of them singletons. The source of the sample is a study of healthy donors' naive CD4 and CD8 T cells. The germline V gene encodes CDR1 MNHEY and CDR2 SVGEGT. V lost 0 bases and J lost 4, with 13 bases in between. This CDR3 is 15 amino acids long. Material: naive CD4+ and CD8+ T cells sorted from blood, pooled from several donors. This clonotype was sampled from a pool of human donors in good health; the sample pools cells from several healthy donors. The V call is TRBV6-2 or TRBV6-3, the J call TRBJ2-7; TRBD2 is a possible D gene (6 bases). The CDR3, as DNA: TGTGCCAGCAGTTACTCGAGAAATCGGGGGTACGAGCAGTACTTC. Amino acids: CASSYSRNRGYEQYF.